This is a list of T cell receptor beta chains from one sample in a study of cytomegalovirus exposure and HLA in healthy donors. Method: immunoSEQ multiplex PCR; TCRdb's copy keeps in-frame clones and lacks some. The table shows 110,000 to 150,000 clones, with roughly nine tenths occurring only once. Specimen: PBMCs. The source is a man younger than 35 in good health and CMV-seronegative. Both conserved end residues are part of each CDR3. Each record gives: clone size, J gene, D gene, V gene, CDR3 DNA, CDR3 protein. The D gene is left open where the match is weak. Clone sizes are given selectively: once, few, many, or a class where the clone is expanded.

clone_size: once
j_call: TRBJ2-3
d_call: TRBD2
v_call: TRBV6-6
cdr3_nt: TGTGCCAGCAGTCACACTAGCGACACGCAGTATTTT
cdr3_aa: CASSHTSDTQYF

clone_size: NA
j_call: TRBJ1-4
d_call: TRBD1
v_call: TRBV7-9
cdr3_nt: TGTGCCAGCAGCCCACGCTACCGGGACAGGGGAGGTGACGAAAAACTGTTTTTT
cdr3_aa: CASSPRYRDRGGDEKLFF

clone_size: NA
j_call: TRBJ1-2
d_call: NA
v_call: TRBV13
cdr3_nt: TGTGCCAGCAGCTTAGGTATCGGAGGAAACGAGGGCTACACCTTC
cdr3_aa: CASSLGIGGNEGYTF

clone_size: NA
j_call: TRBJ1-5
d_call: NA
v_call: TRBV27
cdr3_nt: TGTGCCAGCAGTGGCCCAGGGAGGCAGCCCCAGCATTTT
cdr3_aa: CASSGPGRQPQHF

clone_size: NA
j_call: TRBJ2-1
d_call: TRBD2
v_call: TRBV18
cdr3_nt: TGTGCCAGCTCACCAGACACTAGCGACAACTCTAGGTTCTTC
cdr3_aa: CASSPDTSDNSRFF

clone_size: NA
j_call: TRBJ1-2
d_call: TRBD1
v_call: TRBV6-6
cdr3_nt: TGTGCCAGCAGTTACCTGACAGGGGAGGGCTATGGCTACACCTTC
cdr3_aa: CASSYLTGEGYGYTF

clone_size: NA
j_call: TRBJ2-7
d_call: TRBD1
v_call: TRBV6-1
cdr3_nt: TGTGCCAGCAGTTCCCAGGACAGGGTCTCCTACGAGCAGTACTTC
cdr3_aa: CASSSQDRVSYEQYF

clone_size: NA
j_call: TRBJ1-2
d_call: TRBD1
v_call: TRBV6-5
cdr3_nt: TGTGCCAGCAGTTACTTGGGACAGAAACATGGCTACACCTTC
cdr3_aa: CASSYLGQKHGYTF

clone_size: NA
j_call: TRBJ1-3
d_call: NA
v_call: TRBV30
cdr3_nt: TGTGCCTGGAACACAGGGACTGGAAACACCATATATTTT
cdr3_aa: CAWNTGTGNTIYF

clone_size: NA
j_call: TRBJ2-2
d_call: NA
v_call: TRBV5-6
cdr3_nt: TGTGCCAGCAGTTCAACAACTTCTAGCGCGCTCAACACCGGGGAGCTGTTTTTT
cdr3_aa: CASSSTTSSALNTGELFF

clone_size: NA
j_call: TRBJ2-1
d_call: TRBD2
v_call: TRBV2
cdr3_nt: TGTGCCAGCAGACGAACTAGCGCATCCTACAATGAGCAGTTCTTC
cdr3_aa: CASRRTSASYNEQFF

clone_size: once
j_call: TRBJ1-1
d_call: NA
v_call: TRBV6-1
cdr3_nt: TGTGCCAGCAGCCTACATAGGGGGAACACTGAAGCTTTCTTT
cdr3_aa: CASSLHRGNTEAFF

clone_size: once
j_call: TRBJ1-1
d_call: TRBD1
v_call: TRBV7-9
cdr3_nt: TGTGCCAGCAGCTTAGTCGGACAGGGGGCCGGTAGCACTGAAGCTTTCTTT
cdr3_aa: CASSLVGQGAGSTEAFF

clone_size: NA
j_call: TRBJ1-4
d_call: TRBD1
v_call: TRBV4-1
cdr3_nt: TGCGCCAGCAGCCAAGATCAATCCGGGACAGGGGCGGGTGAAAAACTGTTTTTT
cdr3_aa: CASSQDQSGTGAGEKLFF

clone_size: NA
j_call: TRBJ2-3
d_call: TRBD1
v_call: TRBV6-5
cdr3_nt: TGTGCCAGCAGTTCTTCCGGGACAGGGGGTTTAGATACGCAGTATTTT
cdr3_aa: CASSSSGTGGLDTQYF

clone_size: NA
j_call: TRBJ2-3
d_call: NA
v_call: TRBV6-1
cdr3_nt: TGTGCCAGCAGTGAGTTGTCCAGGAGGAATACGCAGTATTTT
cdr3_aa: CASSELSRRNTQYF

clone_size: NA
j_call: TRBJ1-1
d_call: NA
v_call: TRBV14
cdr3_nt: TGTGCCAGCAGCCAACAGGGTGTCACTGAAGCTTTCTTT
cdr3_aa: CASSQQGVTEAFF

clone_size: NA
j_call: TRBJ1-1
d_call: TRBD1
v_call: TRBV5-1
cdr3_nt: TGCGCCAGCAGTTCGACAGGGGTCCCGAACACTGAAGCTTTCTTT
cdr3_aa: CASSSTGVPNTEAFF

clone_size: NA
j_call: TRBJ2-5
d_call: NA
v_call: TRBV7-8
cdr3_nt: TGTGCCAGCAGCACGCGGGACAGCCCGATTACCCAGTACTTC
cdr3_aa: CASSTRDSPITQYF

clone_size: NA
j_call: TRBJ1-5
d_call: NA
v_call: TRBV4-1
cdr3_nt: TGCGCCAGCAGCCAAGAAGGGGTTCAGCCCCAGCATTTT
cdr3_aa: CASSQEGVQPQHF

clone_size: once
j_call: TRBJ2-1
d_call: TRBD2
v_call: TRBV5-4
cdr3_nt: TGTGCCAGCAGCTCCCCCGGGGGGTCCTACAATGAGCAGTTCTTC
cdr3_aa: CASSSPGGSYNEQFF

clone_size: once
j_call: TRBJ2-1
d_call: TRBD1
v_call: TRBV9
cdr3_nt: TGTGCCAGCAGCGTAGCGAGACAGGGGGATGGAAATGAGCAGTTCTTC
cdr3_aa: CASSVARQGDGNEQFF

clone_size: NA
j_call: TRBJ2-3
d_call: TRBD2
v_call: TRBV18
cdr3_nt: TGTGCCAGCTCACCACTAGCGGGGGTGCAGGATACGCAGTATTTT
cdr3_aa: CASSPLAGVQDTQYF

clone_size: NA
j_call: TRBJ2-3
d_call: TRBD2
v_call: TRBV9
cdr3_nt: TGTGCCAGCAGCGAGACTAGCGGGGGGTCCACAGATACGCAGTATTTT
cdr3_aa: CASSETSGGSTDTQYF